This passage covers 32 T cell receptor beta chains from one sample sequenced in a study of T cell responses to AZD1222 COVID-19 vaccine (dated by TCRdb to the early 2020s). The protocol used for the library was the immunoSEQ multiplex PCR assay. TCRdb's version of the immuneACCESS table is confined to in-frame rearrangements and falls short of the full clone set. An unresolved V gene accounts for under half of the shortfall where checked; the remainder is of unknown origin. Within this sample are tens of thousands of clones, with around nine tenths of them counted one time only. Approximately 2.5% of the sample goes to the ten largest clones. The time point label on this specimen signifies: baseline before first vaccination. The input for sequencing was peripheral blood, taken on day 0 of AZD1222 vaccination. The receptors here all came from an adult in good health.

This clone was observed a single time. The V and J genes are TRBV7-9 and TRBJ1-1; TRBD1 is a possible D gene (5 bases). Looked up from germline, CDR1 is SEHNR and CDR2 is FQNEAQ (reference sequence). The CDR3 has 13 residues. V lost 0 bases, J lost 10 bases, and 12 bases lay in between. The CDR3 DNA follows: TGTGCCAGCAGCTTAGCCCAGGGCGGCGGAGCTTTCTTT. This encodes CASSLAQGGGAFF.

The CDR3 DNA reads as TGTGCCAGCTCTCCCGACAGGGAGTATGGCTACACCTTC. Its translation: CASSPDREYGYTF. The chain is built from TRBV18 and TRBJ1-2; 7 bases match TRBD1. This CDR3 is built from 13 residues. Germline trimming cut 6 bases from V and 5 bases from J; bases unmatched to any gene: 6. Germline-derived CDR1 and CDR2 are KGHSH and LQKENI.

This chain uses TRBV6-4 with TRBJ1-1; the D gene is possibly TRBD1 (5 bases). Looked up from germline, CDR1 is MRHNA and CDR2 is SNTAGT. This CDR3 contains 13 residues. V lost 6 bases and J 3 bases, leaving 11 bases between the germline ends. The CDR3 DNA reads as TGTGCCAGCAGGGGGGAAGGTTACACTGAAGCTTTCTTT. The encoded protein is CASRGEGYTEAFF.

The CDR3, as DNA: TGTGCCAGCAGCCAGGGCAGTTGGAACGAGCAGTACTTC. Its translation: CASSQGSWNEQYF. The genes are TRBV3-1 (or the pseudogene TRBV3-2) and TRBJ2-7, with D unresolved. This CDR3 region has 13 residues. V lost 3 bases and J lost 5, with 11 bases in between. CDR1 is LGHDT, CDR2 YNNKEL, per germline (reference sequence).

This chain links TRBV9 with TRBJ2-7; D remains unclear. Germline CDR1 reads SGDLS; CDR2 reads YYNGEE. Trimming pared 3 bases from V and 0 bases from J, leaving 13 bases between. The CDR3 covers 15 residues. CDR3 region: CASSASTGSSYEQYF. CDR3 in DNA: TGTGCCAGCAGCGCGTCAACGGGCAGCTCCTACGAGCAGTACTTC.

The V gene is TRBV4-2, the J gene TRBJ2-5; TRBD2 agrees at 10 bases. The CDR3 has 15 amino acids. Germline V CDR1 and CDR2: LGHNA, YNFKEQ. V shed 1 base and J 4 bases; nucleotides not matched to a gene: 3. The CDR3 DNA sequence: TGTGCCAGCAGCCAAGCAGCGGGGGGGCCAGAGACCCAGTACTTC. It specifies CASSQAAGGPETQYF.

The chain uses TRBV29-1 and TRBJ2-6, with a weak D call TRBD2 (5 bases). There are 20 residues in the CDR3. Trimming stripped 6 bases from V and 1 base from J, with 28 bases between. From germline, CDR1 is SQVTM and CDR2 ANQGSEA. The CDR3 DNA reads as TGCAGCGTCTATTGGGTCGGGGTTTCGCCGCAAGGATCTGGGGCCAACGTCCTGACTTTC. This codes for CSVYWVGVSPQGSGANVLTF.

The CDR3 bases are TGTGCCAGCAGTCCAATGGGAACGACAGGGAACTATGGCTACACCTTC. Its translation: CASSPMGTTGNYGYTF. The V and J genes are TRBV27 and TRBJ1-2; 7 bases fit TRBD1. CDR1 is MNHEY and CDR2 is SMNVEV in the germline V gene (reference sequence). The CDR3 length is 16 residues. Unmatched junction bases numbered 11, after V lost 5 bases and J lost 2 bases.

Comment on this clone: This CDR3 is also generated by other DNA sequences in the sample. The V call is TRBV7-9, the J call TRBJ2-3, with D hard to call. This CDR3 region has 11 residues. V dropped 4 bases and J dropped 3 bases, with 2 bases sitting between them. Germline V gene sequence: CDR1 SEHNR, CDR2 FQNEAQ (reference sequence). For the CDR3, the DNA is TGTGCCAGCAGCTCGACAGATACGCAGTATTTT. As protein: CASSSTDTQYF.

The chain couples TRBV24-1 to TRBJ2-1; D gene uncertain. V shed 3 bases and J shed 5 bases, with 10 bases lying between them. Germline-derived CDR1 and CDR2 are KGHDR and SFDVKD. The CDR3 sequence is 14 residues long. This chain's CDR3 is CATSDPARHNEQFF. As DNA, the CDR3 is TGTGCCACCAGTGATCCCGCTCGCCACAATGAGCAGTTCTTC.

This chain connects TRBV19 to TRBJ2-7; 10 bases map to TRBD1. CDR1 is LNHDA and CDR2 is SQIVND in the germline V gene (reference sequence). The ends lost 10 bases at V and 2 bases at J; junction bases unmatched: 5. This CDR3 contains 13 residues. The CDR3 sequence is CATRDRGTYEQYF. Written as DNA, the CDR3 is TGTGCCACTCGGGACAGGGGAACCTACGAGCAGTACTTC. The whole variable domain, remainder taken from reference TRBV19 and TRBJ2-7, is DGGITQSPKYLFRKEGQNVTLSCEQNLNHDAMYWYRQDPGQGLRLIYYSQIVNDFQKGDIAEGYSVSREKKESFPLTVTSAQKNPTAFYLCATRDRGTYEQYFGPGTRLTVT.

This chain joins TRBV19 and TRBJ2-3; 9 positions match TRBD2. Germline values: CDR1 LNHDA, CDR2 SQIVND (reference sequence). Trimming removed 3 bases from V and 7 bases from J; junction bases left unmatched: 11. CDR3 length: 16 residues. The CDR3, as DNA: TGTGCCAGTAGTATTTTGACTAGCGGAAATCGGAATACGCAGTATTTT. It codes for CASSILTSGNRNTQYF.

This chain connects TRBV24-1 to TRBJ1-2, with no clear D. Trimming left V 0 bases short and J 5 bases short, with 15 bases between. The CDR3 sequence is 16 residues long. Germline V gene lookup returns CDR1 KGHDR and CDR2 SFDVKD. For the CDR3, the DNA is TGTGCCACCAGTGATTTGTTTCCAGCAGCACGATATGGCTACACCTTC. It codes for CATSDLFPAARYGYTF.

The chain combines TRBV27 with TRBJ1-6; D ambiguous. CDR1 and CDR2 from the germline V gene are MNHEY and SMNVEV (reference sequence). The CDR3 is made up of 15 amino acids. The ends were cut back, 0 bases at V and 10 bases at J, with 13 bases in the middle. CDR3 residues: CASSLSGISFSPLHF. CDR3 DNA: TGTGCCAGCAGTTTATCCGGGATCAGCTTCTCACCCCTCCACTTT.

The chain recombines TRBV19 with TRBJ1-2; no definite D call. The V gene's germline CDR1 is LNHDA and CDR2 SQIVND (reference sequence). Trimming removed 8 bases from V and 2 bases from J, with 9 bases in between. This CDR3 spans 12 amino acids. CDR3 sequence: CASSPRNYGYTF. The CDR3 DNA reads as TGTGCCAGTTCTCCCCGGAACTATGGCTACACCTTC.

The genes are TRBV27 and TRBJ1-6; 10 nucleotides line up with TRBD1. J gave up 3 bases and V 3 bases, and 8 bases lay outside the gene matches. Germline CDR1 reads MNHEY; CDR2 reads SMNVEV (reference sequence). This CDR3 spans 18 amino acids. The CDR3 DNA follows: TGTGCCAGCAGTTTCTACGGACAGGGGGTGAACTATAATTCACCCCTCCACTTT. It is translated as CASSFYGQGVNYNSPLHF.

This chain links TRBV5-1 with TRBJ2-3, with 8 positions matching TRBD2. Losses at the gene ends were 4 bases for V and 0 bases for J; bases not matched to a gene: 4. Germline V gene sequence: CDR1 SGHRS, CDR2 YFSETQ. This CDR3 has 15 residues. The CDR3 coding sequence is TGCGCCAGCAGCAATAGCGGGGATAGCACAGATACGCAGTATTTT. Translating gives CASSNSGDSTDTQYF.

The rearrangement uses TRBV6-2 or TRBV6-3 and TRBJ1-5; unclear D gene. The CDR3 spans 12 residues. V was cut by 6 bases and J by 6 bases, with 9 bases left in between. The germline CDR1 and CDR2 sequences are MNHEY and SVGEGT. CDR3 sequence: CASSLQTQPQHF. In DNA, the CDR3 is TGTGCCAGCAGCCTCCAGACTCAGCCCCAGCATTTT.

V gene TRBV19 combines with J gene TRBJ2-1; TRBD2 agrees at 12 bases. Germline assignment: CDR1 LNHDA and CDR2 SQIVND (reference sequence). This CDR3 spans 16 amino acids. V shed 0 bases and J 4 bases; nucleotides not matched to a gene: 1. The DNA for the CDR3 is TGTGCCAGTAGTATAGATCTAGCGGGAGGGTACAATGAGCAGTTCTTC. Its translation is CASSIDLAGGYNEQFF.

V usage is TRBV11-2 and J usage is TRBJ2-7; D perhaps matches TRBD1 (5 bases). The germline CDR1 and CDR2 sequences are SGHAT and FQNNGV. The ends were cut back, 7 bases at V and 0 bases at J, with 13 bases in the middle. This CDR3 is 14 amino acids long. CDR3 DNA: TGTGCCAGCACGTATGTGGGGCACTCCTACGAGCAGTACTTC. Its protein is CASTYVGHSYEQYF.

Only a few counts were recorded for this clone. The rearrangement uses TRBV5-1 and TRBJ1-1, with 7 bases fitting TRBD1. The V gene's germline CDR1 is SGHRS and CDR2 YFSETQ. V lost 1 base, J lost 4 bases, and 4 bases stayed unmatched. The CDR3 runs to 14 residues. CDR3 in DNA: TGCGCCAGCAGCTTGCCCGGGACAGTCACTGAAGCTTTCTTT. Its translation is CASSLPGTVTEAFF.

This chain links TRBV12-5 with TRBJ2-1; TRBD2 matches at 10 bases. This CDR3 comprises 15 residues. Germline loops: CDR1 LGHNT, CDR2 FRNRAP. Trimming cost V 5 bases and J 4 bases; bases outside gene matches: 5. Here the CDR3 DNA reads TGTGCTAGTGGTCTTGGACTAGCGGATTACAATGAGCAGTTCTTC. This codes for CASGLGLADYNEQFF.

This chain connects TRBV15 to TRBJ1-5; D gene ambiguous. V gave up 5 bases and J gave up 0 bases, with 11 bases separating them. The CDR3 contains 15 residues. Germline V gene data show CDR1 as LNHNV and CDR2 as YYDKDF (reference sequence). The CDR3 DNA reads TGTGCCACCAGCCCCGGGGTAAATAGCAATCAGCCCCAGCATTTT. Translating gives CATSPGVNSNQPQHF.

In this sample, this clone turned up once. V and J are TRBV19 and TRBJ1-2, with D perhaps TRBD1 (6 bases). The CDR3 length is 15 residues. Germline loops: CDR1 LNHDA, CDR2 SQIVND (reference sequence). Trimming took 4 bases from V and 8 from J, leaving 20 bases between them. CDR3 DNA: TGTGCCAGTAGTAGAGAGGGGGGCTGGTTTGAGGGCTACACCTTC. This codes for CASSREGGWFEGYTF.

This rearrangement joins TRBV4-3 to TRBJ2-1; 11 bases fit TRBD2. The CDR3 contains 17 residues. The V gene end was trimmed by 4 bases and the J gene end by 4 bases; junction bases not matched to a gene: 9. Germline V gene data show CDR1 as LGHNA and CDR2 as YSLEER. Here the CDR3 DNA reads TGCGCCAGCAGCCGAGCATCGGGACTAGCGGCTTACAATGAGCAGTTCTTC. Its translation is CASSRASGLAAYNEQFF.

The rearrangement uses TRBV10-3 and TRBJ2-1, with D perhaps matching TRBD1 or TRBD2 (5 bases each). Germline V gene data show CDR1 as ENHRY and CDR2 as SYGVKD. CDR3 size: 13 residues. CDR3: CATGETFEGPPFF. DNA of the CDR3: TGTGCTACCGGGGAAACGTTTGAGGGACCCCCGTTCTTC.

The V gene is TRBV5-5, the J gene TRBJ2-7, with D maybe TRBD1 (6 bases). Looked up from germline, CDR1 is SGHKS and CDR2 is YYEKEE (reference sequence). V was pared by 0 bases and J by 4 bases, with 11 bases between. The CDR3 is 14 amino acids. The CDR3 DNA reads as TGTGCCAGCAGCTTGGCAGGGGAAATGTACGAGCAGTACTTC. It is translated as CASSLAGEMYEQYF. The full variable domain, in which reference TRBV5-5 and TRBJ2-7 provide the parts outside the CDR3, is DAGVTQSPTHLIKTRGQQVTLRCSPISGHKSVSWYQQVLGQGPQFIFQYYEKEERGRGNFPDRFSARQFPNYSSELNVNALLLGDSALYLCASSLAGEMYEQYFGPGTRLTVT.

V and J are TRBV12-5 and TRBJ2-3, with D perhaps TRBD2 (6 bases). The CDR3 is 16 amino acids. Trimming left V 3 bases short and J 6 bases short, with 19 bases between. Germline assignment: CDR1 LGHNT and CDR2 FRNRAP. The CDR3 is CASGFIGREGVDTQYF. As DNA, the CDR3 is TGTGCTAGTGGTTTTATAGGGCGGGAAGGGGTGGATACGCAGTATTTT. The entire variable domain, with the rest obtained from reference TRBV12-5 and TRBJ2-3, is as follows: DARVTQTPRHKVTEMGQEVTMRCQPILGHNTVFWYRQTMMQGLELLAYFRNRAPLDDSGMPKDRFSAEMPDATLATLKIQPSEPRDSAVYFCASGFIGREGVDTQYFGPGTRLTVL.

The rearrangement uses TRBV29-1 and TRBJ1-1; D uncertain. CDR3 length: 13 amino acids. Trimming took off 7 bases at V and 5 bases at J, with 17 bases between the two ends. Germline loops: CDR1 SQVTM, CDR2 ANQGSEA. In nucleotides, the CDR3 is TGCAGCGCAAACCGTCGGGGAAGGACTGAAGCTTTCTTT. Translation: CSANRRGRTEAFF.

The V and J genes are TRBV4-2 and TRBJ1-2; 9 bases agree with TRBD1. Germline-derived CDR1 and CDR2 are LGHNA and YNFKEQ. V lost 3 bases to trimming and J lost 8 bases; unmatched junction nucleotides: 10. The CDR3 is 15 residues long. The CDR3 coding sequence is TGTGCCAGCAGCCATGTACAGGGGGCTGTAGACGGCTACACCTTC. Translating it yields CASSHVQGAVDGYTF.

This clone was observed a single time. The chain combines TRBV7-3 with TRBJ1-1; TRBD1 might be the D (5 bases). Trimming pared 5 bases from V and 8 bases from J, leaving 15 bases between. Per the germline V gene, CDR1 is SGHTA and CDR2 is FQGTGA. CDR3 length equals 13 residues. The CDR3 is CASSQRGPGEAFF. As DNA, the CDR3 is TGTGCCAGCAGCCAAAGGGGCCCGGGGGAAGCTTTCTTT.

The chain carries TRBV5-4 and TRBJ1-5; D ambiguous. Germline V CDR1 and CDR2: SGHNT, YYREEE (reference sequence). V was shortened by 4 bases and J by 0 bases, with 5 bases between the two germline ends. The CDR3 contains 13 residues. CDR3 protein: CASSVDSNQPQHF. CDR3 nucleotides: TGTGCCAGCAGCGTAGATAGCAATCAGCCCCAGCATTTT.